The 19 T cell receptor beta chains presented below share a single source sample, sequenced in a study of blood T cell repertoires in COVID-19. Generated by immunoSEQ multiplex PCR, the TCRdb table keeps only in-frame clones and is missing some. In the table there are 200,000 to 300,000 clones, approximately 88% of which are singletons. Sequences were obtained from PBMCs or T cells enriched from blood (not recorded which). The receptor source for this set is a woman aged 40 to 50 with acute COVID-19.

J is TRBJ1-4 and V is TRBV7-2, with a tentative D call TRBD1 (6 bases). The V end lost 5 bases, the J end lost 8 bases, and 15 bases lay between the germline ends. This CDR3 contains 14 residues. Germline V gene sequence: CDR1 SGHTA, CDR2 FQGNSA. CDR3 coding DNA: TGTGCCAGCAGCCTTACAGGGTATGGGGAAAAACTGTTTTTT. Translated: CASSLTGYGEKLFF.

The chain employs TRBV3-1 (or the pseudogene TRBV3-2) and TRBJ2-1, with TRBD1 matching over 7 bases. The length of the CDR3 is 16 residues. The trim removed 5 bases at V and 6 bases at J, leaving 13 bases unmatched. Germline V gene data show CDR1 as LGHDT and CDR2 as YNNKEL (reference sequence). The CDR3 is CASSNHFGTETNEQFF. CDR3 in DNA: TGTGCCAGCAGCAACCATTTCGGGACAGAAACCAATGAGCAGTTCTTC.

This chain joins TRBV4-3 and TRBJ2-3; 7 nucleotides agree with TRBD2. CDR1 is LGHNA, CDR2 YSLEER, per germline. Trimming cost V 1 base and J 2 bases; bases outside gene matches: 3. CDR3 length equals 15 residues. The CDR3 bases are TGCGCCAGCAGCCAAGTGGGGGGGAACACAGATACGCAGTATTTT. Protein product: CASSQVGGNTDTQYF.

The chain joins TRBV5-8 to TRBJ1-1; D ambiguous. Germline CDR1 and CDR2: SGHTS and YDEGEE. Trimming left V 1 base short and J 4 bases short, with 17 bases between. The CDR3 is 16 amino acids. In DNA form, the CDR3 reads TGTGCCAGCAGCTTGTTGTCCCTAGCGATTGGCACTGAAGCTTTCTTT. Translated, it gives CASSLLSLAIGTEAFF.

The CDR3 coding sequence is TGTGCCAGCTCACCGCTTAAAGGACAGGGTAGCACAGATACGCAGTATTTT. It codes for CASSPLKGQGSTDTQYF. The V gene is TRBV18, the J gene TRBJ2-3; 8 bases are a match to TRBD1. Per germline, CDR1 KGHSH and CDR2 LQKENI. This CDR3 is 17 amino acids long. V was pared by 3 bases and J by 0 bases, with 8 bases of the junction left unmatched.

V is TRBV15 and J is TRBJ2-1, with 11 bases aligning to TRBD2. Germline CDR1 LNHNV, CDR2 YYDKDF (reference sequence). CDR3 length: 16 residues. Trimming removed 5 bases from V and 9 bases from J; junction bases left unmatched: 12. The CDR3, as DNA: TGTGCCACCAGCGGCCGGGGACTAGCGGCCTCCAGTGAGCAGTTCTTC. This codes for CATSGRGLAASSEQFF.

This clone was recorded once. The chain combines TRBV11-3 with TRBJ2-3, with 12 bases lining up with TRBD2. CDR1 and CDR2 from the germline V gene are SGHNT and YENEEA. J lost 2 bases, V lost 3 bases, and 6 bases had no gene match. The CDR3 sequence is 17 residues long. CDR3 region: CASSFSSGRGLTDTQYF. The CDR3 nucleotides read TGTGCCAGCAGCTTCTCTAGCGGGAGGGGCCTCACAGATACGCAGTATTTT.

The V and J genes are TRBV5-4 and TRBJ1-4; maybe TRBD1 (6 bases). CDR3 length equals 15 residues. The germline V and J ends were trimmed by 4 bases and 8 bases, with 18 bases remaining between them. CDR1 and CDR2 (germline): SGHNT, YYREEE (reference sequence). The CDR3 DNA reads TGTGCCAGCAGCCTCTCACGGGGGGCGGGGGAAAAACTGTTTTTT. Its translation is CASSLSRGAGEKLFF.

The rearrangement joins TRBV11-3 to TRBJ1-2; D unclear. Germline loops: CDR1 SGHNT, CDR2 YENEEA. V lost 0 bases and J lost 7, with 12 bases in between. CDR3 size: 14 residues. CDR3 protein: CASSLDSRGLGYTF. CDR3 sequence (DNA): TGTGCCAGCAGCTTAGATTCCCGAGGGCTTGGCTACACCTTC.

The rearrangement joins TRBV5-1 to TRBJ2-2; 9 bases line up with TRBD1. The germline V gene encodes CDR1 SGHRS and CDR2 YFSETQ. J gave up 3 bases and V 5 bases, and 5 bases lay outside the gene matches. This CDR3 contains 15 residues. CDR3 in DNA: TGCGCCAGCAGTTCCGGGACAGGGCACACCGGGGAGCTGTTTTTT. It is translated as CASSSGTGHTGELFF.

The chain employs TRBV6-5 and TRBJ2-2; possibly TRBD2 for D (7 bases). This CDR3 contains 15 residues. Trimming left V 6 bases short and J 4 bases short, with 15 bases between. Germline CDR1 is MNHEY and CDR2 is SVGAGI. The CDR3 DNA is TGTGCCAGCAGGATAGCCGGGGGGCCCACCGGGGAGCTGTTTTTT. This encodes CASRIAGGPTGELFF.

The J gene is TRBJ2-5, the V gene TRBV7-2, with TRBD2 matching 10 bases. The CDR3 runs 15 residues. The V and J ends lost 5 bases and 4 bases, in that order; junction bases with no gene match: 7. Germline V gene data show CDR1 as SGHTA and CDR2 as FQGNSA. CDR3 sequence: CASSGSGGAIETQYF. CDR3 coding DNA: TGTGCCAGCAGCGGGAGCGGGGGGGCTATAGAGACCCAGTACTTC.

The chain has TRBV5-1 and TRBJ2-1; 7 bases fit TRBD2. After removal of 4 bases from V and 7 bases from J, the junction contained 11 bases not matched to a gene. Germline V lookup: CDR1 SGHRS, CDR2 YFSETQ. The CDR3 has 15 amino acids. DNA of the CDR3: TGCGCCAGCAGCCAGACTAGCCGGGGTATTAATGAGCAGTTCTTC. Translation gives CASSQTSRGINEQFF.

The J gene is TRBJ2-1, the V gene TRBV10-1; perhaps TRBD1 as D (6 bases). Trimming removed 6 bases from V and 4 bases from J, with 10 bases in between. Looked up from germline, CDR1 is WNHNN and CDR2 is SYGVQD (reference sequence). The CDR3 sequence is 13 residues long. The CDR3: CASSRDNYNEQFF. DNA of the CDR3: TGCGCCAGCAGCCGGGACAATTACAATGAGCAGTTCTTC.

The chain couples TRBV7-2 to TRBJ1-5; D unclear. The CDR3 consists of 15 residues. The V end was cut by 1 base, the J end by 0 bases, with 7 bases between. The germline V gene encodes CDR1 SGHTA and CDR2 FQGNSA. The CDR3 region is CASSLDASSNQPQHF. CDR3 bases: TGTGCCAGCAGCTTAGACGCGAGTAGCAATCAGCCCCAGCATTTT.

The chain recombines TRBV28 with TRBJ1-2, with unresolved D. This CDR3 region has 12 residues. Trimming removed 5 bases at V and 7 bases at J, with 11 bases between. Germline V CDR1 and CDR2: MDHEN, SYDVKM. CDR3 sequence (DNA): TGTGCCAGCAGTGACAACCGGGGTGGCTACACCTTC. It is translated as CASSDNRGGYTF.

The CDR3 nucleotides are TGCGCCAGCAGCCGCCTGGGCGGGGGGAGAGAGACCCAGTACTTC. It codes for CASSRLGGGRETQYF. The chain is built from TRBV4-3 and TRBJ2-5, with 8 nucleotides matching TRBD2. The junction had 8 bases not matched to a gene; V was cut back by 4 bases and J by 4 bases. The CDR3 has 15 amino acids. Germline V lookup: CDR1 LGHNA, CDR2 YSLEER.

In its sample, this clone was seen a few times. The chain combines TRBV5-1 with TRBJ1-1, with 8 bases that match TRBD1. Germline values: CDR1 SGHRS, CDR2 YFSETQ. CDR3 length: 15 amino acids. V lost 2 bases, J lost 4 bases, and 7 bases stayed unmatched. The CDR3 is CASSFGVTGGTEAFF. CDR3 nucleotides: TGCGCCAGCAGCTTCGGCGTAACAGGGGGCACTGAAGCTTTCTTT. Looking up the rest from reference TRBV5-1 and TRBJ1-1 gives the full variable domain: KAGVTQTPRYLIKTRGQQVTLSCSPISGHRSVSWYQQTPGQGLQFLFEYFSETQRNKGNFPGRFSGRQFSNSRSEMNVSTLELGDSALYLCASSFGVTGGTEAFFGQGTRLTVV.

V gene TRBV30 combines with J gene TRBJ1-2; 10 bases agree with TRBD1. J lost 8 bases, V lost 0 bases, and 6 bases had no gene match. Germline CDR1 reads GTSNPN; CDR2 reads SVGIG (reference sequence). The CDR3 contains 14 residues. This CDR3 reads CAWSVSGTGVGYTF. CDR3 sequence (DNA): TGTGCCTGGAGTGTTTCCGGGACAGGGGTCGGCTACACCTTC.